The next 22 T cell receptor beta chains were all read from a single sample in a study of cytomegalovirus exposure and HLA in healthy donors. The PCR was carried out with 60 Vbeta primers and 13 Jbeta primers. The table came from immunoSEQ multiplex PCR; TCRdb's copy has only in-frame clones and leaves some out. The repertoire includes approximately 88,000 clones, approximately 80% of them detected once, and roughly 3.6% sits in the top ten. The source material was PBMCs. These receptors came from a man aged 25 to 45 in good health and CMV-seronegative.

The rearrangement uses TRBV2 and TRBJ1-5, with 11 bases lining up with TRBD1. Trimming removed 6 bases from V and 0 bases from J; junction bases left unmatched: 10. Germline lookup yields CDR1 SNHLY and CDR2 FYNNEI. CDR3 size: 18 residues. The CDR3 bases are TGTGCCAGCAGACGGACGGGGACAGGGGGATATAGCAATCAGCCCCAGCATTTT. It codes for CASRRTGTGGYSNQPQHF. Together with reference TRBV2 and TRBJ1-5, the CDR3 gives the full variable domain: EPEVTQTPSHQVTQMGQEVILRCVPISNHLYFYWYRQILGQKVEFLVSFYNNEISEKSEIFDDQFSVERPDGSNFTLKIRSTKLEDSAMYFCASRRTGTGGYSNQPQHFGDGTRLSIL.

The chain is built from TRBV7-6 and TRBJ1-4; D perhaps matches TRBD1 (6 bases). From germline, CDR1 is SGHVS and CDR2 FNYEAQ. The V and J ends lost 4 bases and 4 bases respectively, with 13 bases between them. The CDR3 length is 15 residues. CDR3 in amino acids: CASSSPQDSNEKLFF. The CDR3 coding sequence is TGTGCCAGCAGCTCGCCGCAGGACAGTAATGAAAAACTGTTTTTT.

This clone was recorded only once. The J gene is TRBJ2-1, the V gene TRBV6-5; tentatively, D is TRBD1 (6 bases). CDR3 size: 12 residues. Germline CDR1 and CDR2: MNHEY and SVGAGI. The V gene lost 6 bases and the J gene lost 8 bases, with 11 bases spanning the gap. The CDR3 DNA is TGTGCCAGCAGACCCCCAGGGGATGAGCAGTTCTTC. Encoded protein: CASRPPGDEQFF.

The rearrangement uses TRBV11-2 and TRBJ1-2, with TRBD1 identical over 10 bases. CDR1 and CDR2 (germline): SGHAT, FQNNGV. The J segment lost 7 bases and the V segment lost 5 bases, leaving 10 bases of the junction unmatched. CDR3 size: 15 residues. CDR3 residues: CASSPDRGFYGGYTF. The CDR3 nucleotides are TGTGCCAGCAGCCCGGACAGGGGGTTTTATGGTGGCTACACCTTC.

This chain's CDR3 is CASSKDRTYGYTF. CDR3 sequence (DNA): TGCGCCAGCAGTAAAGACAGAACCTATGGCTACACCTTC. The chain is built from TRBV10-1 and TRBJ1-2; tentatively, D is TRBD1 (5 bases). The CDR3 is 13 residues long. CDR1 and CDR2 from the germline V gene are WNHNN and SYGVQD (reference sequence). Trimming took 5 bases from V and 4 from J, leaving 11 bases between them.

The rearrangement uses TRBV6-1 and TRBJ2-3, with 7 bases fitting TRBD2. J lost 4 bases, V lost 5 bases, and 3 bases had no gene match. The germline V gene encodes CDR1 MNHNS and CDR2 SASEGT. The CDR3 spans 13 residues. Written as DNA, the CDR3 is TGTGCCAGCAGTCGGAGCGGGGCAGATACGCAGTATTTT. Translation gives CASSRSGADTQYF.

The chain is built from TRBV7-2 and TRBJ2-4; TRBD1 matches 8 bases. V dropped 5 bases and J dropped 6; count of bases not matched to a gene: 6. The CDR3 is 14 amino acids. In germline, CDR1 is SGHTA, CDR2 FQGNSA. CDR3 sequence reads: CASSERQGINIQYF. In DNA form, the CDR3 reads TGTGCCAGCAGCGAGCGACAGGGGATAAACATTCAGTACTTC.

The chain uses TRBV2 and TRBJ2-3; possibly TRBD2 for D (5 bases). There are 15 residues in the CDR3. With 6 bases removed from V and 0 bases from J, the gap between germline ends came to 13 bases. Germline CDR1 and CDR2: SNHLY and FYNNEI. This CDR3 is CASRRAETSTDTQYF. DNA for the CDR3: TGTGCCAGCAGGAGAGCGGAAACTAGCACAGATACGCAGTATTTT. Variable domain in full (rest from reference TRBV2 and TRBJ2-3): EPEVTQTPSHQVTQMGQEVILRCVPISNHLYFYWYRQILGQKVEFLVSFYNNEISEKSEIFDDQFSVERPDGSNFTLKIRSTKLEDSAMYFCASRRAETSTDTQYFGPGTRLTVL.

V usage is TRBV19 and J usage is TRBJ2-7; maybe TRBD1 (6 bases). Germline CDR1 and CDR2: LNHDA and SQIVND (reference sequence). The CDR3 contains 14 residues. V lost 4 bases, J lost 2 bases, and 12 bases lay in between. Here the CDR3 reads CASSKTGVAYEQYF. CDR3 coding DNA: TGTGCCAGTAGTAAGACAGGTGTCGCCTACGAGCAGTACTTC.

The CDR3 DNA is TGTGCCAGCAGCCCCCGACTAGCTGTCGGTGAGCAGTTCTTC. Translation: CASSPRLAVGEQFF. The chain is built from TRBV11-2 and TRBJ2-1, with 7 positions matching TRBD2. J lost 9 bases, V lost 5 bases, and 10 bases had no gene match. The CDR3 is made up of 14 amino acids. Germline loops: CDR1 SGHAT, CDR2 FQNNGV.

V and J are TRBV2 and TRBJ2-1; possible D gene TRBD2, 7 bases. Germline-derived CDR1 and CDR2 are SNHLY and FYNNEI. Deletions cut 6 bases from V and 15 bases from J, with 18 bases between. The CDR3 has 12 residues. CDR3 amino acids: CASRGGQAPPFF. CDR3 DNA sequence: TGTGCCAGCAGGGGGGGGCAGGCCCCGCCGTTCTTC.

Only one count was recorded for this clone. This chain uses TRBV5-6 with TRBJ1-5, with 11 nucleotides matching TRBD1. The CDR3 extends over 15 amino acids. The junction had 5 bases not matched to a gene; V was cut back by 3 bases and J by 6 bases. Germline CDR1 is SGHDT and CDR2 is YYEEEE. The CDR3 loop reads CASSYGTGGLQPQHF. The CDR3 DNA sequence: TGTGCCAGCAGCTACGGGACAGGGGGTCTTCAGCCCCAGCATTTT. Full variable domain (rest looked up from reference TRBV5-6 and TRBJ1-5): DAGVTQSPTHLIKTRGQQVTLRCSPKSGHDTVSWYQQALGQGPQFIFQYYEEEERQRGNFPDRFSGHQFPNYSSELNVNALLLGDSALYLCASSYGTGGLQPQHFGDGTRLSIL.

CDR3 sequence: CASSQSGRAANYGYTF. The CDR3 coding sequence is TGCGCCAGCAGCCAATCTGGGAGGGCTGCTAACTATGGCTACACCTTC. This sequence joins TRBV4-1 and TRBJ1-2; D is unclear. CDR3 length: 16 amino acids. The V gene's germline CDR1 is MGHRA and CDR2 YSYEKL. V shed 2 bases and J shed 0 bases, with 13 bases lying between them.

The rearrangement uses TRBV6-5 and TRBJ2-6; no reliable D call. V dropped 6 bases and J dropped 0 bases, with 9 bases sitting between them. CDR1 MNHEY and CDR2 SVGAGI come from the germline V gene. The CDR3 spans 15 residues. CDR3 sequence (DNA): TGTGCCAGCAGGTACACAACCTCTGGGGCCAACGTCCTGACTTTC. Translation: CASRYTTSGANVLTF.

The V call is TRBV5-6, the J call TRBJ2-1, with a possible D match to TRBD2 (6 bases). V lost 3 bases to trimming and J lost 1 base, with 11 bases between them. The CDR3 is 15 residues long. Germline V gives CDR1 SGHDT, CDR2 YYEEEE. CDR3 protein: CASSYGRGSYNEQFF. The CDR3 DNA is TGTGCCAGCAGCTATGGACGGGGGTCCTACAATGAGCAGTTCTTC.

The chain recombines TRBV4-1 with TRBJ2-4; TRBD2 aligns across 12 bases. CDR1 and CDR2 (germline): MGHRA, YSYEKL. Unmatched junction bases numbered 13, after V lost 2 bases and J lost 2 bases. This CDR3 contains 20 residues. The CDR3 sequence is CASSQPWTSGMSRTKNIQYF. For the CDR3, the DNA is TGCGCCAGCAGCCAACCGTGGACTAGCGGGATGAGTAGGACCAAAAACATTCAGTACTTC.

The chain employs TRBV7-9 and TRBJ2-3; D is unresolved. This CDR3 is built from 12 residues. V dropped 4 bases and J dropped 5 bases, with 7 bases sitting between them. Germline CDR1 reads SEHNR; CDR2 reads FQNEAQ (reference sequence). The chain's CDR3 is CASSSPVDTQYF. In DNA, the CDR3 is TGTGCCAGCAGCTCCCCTGTAGATACGCAGTATTTT.

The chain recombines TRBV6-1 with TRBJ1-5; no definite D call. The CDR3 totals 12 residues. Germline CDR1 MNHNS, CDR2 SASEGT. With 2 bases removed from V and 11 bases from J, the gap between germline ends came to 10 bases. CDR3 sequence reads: CASSEPPETQHF. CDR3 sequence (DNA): TGTGCCAGCAGTGAACCACCTGAGACCCAGCATTTT.

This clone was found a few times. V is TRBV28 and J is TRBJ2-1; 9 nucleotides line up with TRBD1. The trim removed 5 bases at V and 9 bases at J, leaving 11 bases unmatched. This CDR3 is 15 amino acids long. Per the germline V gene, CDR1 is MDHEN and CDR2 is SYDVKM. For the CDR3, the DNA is TGTGCCAGCAGTCCTCCGGGACAGGGCTATAGTGAGCAGTTCTTC. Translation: CASSPPGQGYSEQFF.

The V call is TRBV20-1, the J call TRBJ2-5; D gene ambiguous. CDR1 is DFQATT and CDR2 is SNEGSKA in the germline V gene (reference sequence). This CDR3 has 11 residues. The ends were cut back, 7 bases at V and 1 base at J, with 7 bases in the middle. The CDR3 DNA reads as TGCAGTGGTGGCAGCCAAGAGACCCAGTACTTC. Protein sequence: CSGGSQETQYF.

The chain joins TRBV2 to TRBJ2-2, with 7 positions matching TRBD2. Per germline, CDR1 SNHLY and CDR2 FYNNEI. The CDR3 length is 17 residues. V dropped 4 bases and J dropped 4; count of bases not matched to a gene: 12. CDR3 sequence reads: CASSVFGGVLGTGELFF. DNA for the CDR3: TGTGCCAGCAGTGTTTTTGGGGGGGTCTTAGGCACCGGGGAGCTGTTTTTT.

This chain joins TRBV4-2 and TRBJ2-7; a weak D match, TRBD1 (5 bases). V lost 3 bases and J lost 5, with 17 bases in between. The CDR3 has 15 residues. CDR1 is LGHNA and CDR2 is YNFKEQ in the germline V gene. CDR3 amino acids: CASSQTQITGNEQYF. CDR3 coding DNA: TGTGCCAGCAGCCAGACTCAAATCACAGGTAACGAGCAGTACTTC.